This T cell receptor beta chain is drawn from a study of vaccination effects on CD4 cells after COVID-19 (dated by TCRdb to the early 2020s). Looking at the study overall: Participants received two doses of either the BNT162b2 or the mRNA-1273 mRNA SARS-CoV-2 vaccine. The study compared SARS-CoV-2 spike-specific CD4+ TCR repertoires before and after mRNA vaccination in COVID-19 convalescent patients and infection-naive vaccine recipients. A total of ten to eleven COVID-19 convalescent patients and a handful of SARS-CoV-2-naive healthy vaccine recipients were included in the full study. Cultures from other donors in the study were sequenced with the Oncomine TCR Beta short-read assay on an Illumina iSeq 100.

With respect to this clone: Its antigen remains unidentified. Per-base qualities were not stored, and no clone one base away is much larger.

Beyond this particular receptor, the publication reports: At late post-vaccination timepoints, both infection-induced and vaccine-induced clones showed marked clonal contraction, consistent with waning T cell responses. In healthy vaccine recipients, vaccine-induced clones were almost all SARS-CoV-2 mono-reactive, with only 1 of 255 being cross-reactive with common cold coronaviruses. The study was limited by a small number of convalescent patients and lacked early post-infection timepoints.

The ViraFEST assay stimulated PBMC with viral peptide pools and then used TCR sequencing to identify antigen-specific CD4+ T cell clonotypes by expansion. After less than eleven days of culture, CD4+ T cells were isolated with the EasySep CD4+ T cell isolation kit. None of the healthy vaccine recipients had a prior SARS-CoV-2 infection, which was confirmed by nucleocapsid antibody tests that came back negative both before and after vaccination. A few million PBMC per well were cultured with about 9.6 ug/ml peptides in IMDM containing around 5% human AB serum, 8.5 to 10 IU/ml IL-2 and gentamicin. On days 3 and 7, half of the culture medium was replaced with fresh IL-2-containing medium. Unless noted otherwise, every peptide stimulation condition was grown in triplicate wells. Using Ficoll-Paque Plus gradient centrifugation, PBMC were separated from whole blood and then either used fresh or cryopreserved at -140C. The overlapping peptide pools covered the spike proteins of SARS-CoV-2 and of the common cold coronaviruses HCoV-NL63, HCoV-OC43 and HCoV-229E. Genomic DNA was extracted from cultured CD4+ T cells with the QIAamp micro DNA kit.

Library preparation used the immunoSEQ multiplex PCR assay. TCR beta CDR3 sequencing was performed on DNA from the cultured, isolated CD4+ T cells. From the authors' description of their analysis: Non-productive TCR sequences were removed, reads were trimmed to the CDR3 region, and CDR3s of at least 7 amino acids were retained. The MANAFEST web app was used to pick out antigen-specific clonotypes by comparing their expansion in peptide wells with that in reference cultures. To count as positive, a clone had to show expansion at FDR<0.05 compared with the reference and with all other wells, an odds ratio above 5, and a frequency above 0.1% in two replicate wells. A clonotype was defined as cross-reactive if the clonotype was significantly expanded both in SARS-CoV-2 spike wells and in at least one common cold coronavirus spike condition. Levenshtein distance calculated with the stringdist R package was used to assess CDR3 similarity, and unrooted trees were constructed with ape in R 3.6.1. In its TCRdb copy, this immuneACCESS table keeps in-frame sequences only and misses some clones. Where compared with another copy, unresolved V genes explain less than half of these, and the others have no known cause. That table gives V, J and clone size, and the DNA gave D and trimming. This sample gives around 71,000 clones in total; roughly 72% of them show up just once. Clones ranked in the top ten supply roughly 4% of the sample.

As encoded in the germline V gene (reference sequence), CDR1 is LGHDT while CDR2 is YNNKEL. Inclusive of the bounding cysteine and phenylalanine, the CDR3 is 15 residues long. The only DNA kept is the CDR3, 45 bases in frame from the first base. V is pruned by 4 bases and J by 8 bases, leaving 10 bases of the junction without a gene match. The sequence derives from a human donor who received a COVID-19 vaccine. This specimen consisted of CD4+ T cells from PBMCs cultured with HCoV-OC43 spike peptides, obtained before COVID-19 vaccination. The label giving this sample's cell subset or site can be read as: HCoV-OC43 spike overlapping peptide pool stimulation. The receptor chain draws on TRBV3-1 (or the pseudogene TRBV3-2) and TRBJ2-2; TRBD1 matches 7 bases in the middle. The CDR3 here reads CASSPRQGVGGELFF. DNA sequence: TGTGCCAGCAGCCCCCGGCAGGGGGTTGGAGGGGAGCTGTTTTTT.